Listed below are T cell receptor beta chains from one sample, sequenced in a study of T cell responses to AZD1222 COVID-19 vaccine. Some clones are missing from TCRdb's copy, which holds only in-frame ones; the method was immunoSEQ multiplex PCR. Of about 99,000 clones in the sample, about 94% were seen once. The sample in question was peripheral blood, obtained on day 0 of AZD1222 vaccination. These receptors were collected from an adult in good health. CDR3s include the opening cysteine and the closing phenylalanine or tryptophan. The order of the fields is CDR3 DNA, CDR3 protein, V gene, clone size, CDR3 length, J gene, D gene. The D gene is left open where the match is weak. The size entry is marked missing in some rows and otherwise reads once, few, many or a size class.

TGTGCCAGCAGCCAACCCGGGGTAAAAGAGACCCAGTACTTC,CASSQPGVKETQYF,TRBV3-1/TRBV3-2,once,14,TRBJ2-5,.
TGTGCCAGTAGTATCGGGGGATCACCCCTCCACTTT,CASSIGGSPLHF,TRBV19,.,12,TRBJ1-6,.
TGCAGTGCTACTGACAGGCCCTACGAGCAGTACTTC,CSATDRPYEQYF,TRBV20-1,.,12,TRBJ2-7,.
TGTGCCAGCAGCCAGATGACAGGGGTGAATTCACCCCTCCACTTT,CASSQMTGVNSPLHF,TRBV3-1/TRBV3-2,.,15,TRBJ1-6,TRBD1
TGTGCCACCAAGAGCGGGAGTACTGGCCACAATGAGCAGTTCTTC,CATKSGSTGHNEQFF,TRBV15,.,15,TRBJ2-1,TRBD2
TGTGCCTGGAGTGTAACGGGGGCGCCTGGGGCCAACGTCCTGACTTTC,CAWSVTGAPGANVLTF,TRBV30,.,16,TRBJ2-6,.
TGTGCCAGCAGTGAATGGGTGGGTGACACTGAAGCTTTCTTT,CASSEWVGDTEAFF,TRBV25-1,.,14,TRBJ1-1,.
TGTGCCAGCAGTTACCACTCCGAACCCCTCCACTTT,CASSYHSEPLHF,TRBV6-6,.,12,TRBJ1-6,.
TGTGCCAGCAGTGCAGGGAGCTCCTACAATGAGCAGTTCTTC,CASSAGSSYNEQFF,TRBV6-4,.,14,TRBJ2-1,.
TGTGCCAGCAGCCCTCAGGGACAGCCGAACACTGAAGCTTTCTTT,CASSPQGQPNTEAFF,TRBV21-1,.,15,TRBJ1-1,.
TGCGCCAGCAGCCAAGTCCAGGGAGGTCCCTATGGCTACACCTTC,CASSQVQGGPYGYTF,TRBV4-3,once,15,TRBJ1-2,.
TGTGCCAGCAGTTTACAAGTTAATTCACCCCTCCACTTT,CASSLQVNSPLHF,TRBV27,.,13,TRBJ1-6,.
TGTGCCAGCCTGGGTAGCGGGATTTCCCCAGATACGCAGTATTTT,CASLGSGISPDTQYF,TRBV28,.,15,TRBJ2-3,TRBD2
TGTGCCACCAGTGACCCCGGGACTAGCGGCCTATCTGATGAGCAGTTCTTC,CATSDPGTSGLSDEQFF,TRBV24-1,.,17,TRBJ2-1,TRBD2
TGTGCCAGCGAGGACAGGGGGCGTTGGGCTTTCTTT,CASEDRGRWAFF,TRBV28,.,12,TRBJ1-1,TRBD1
TGTGCCACCAGTGATTCGCGACCGGGACAAGTAAACACCATATATTTT,CATSDSRPGQVNTIYF,TRBV24-1,.,16,TRBJ1-3,.
TGTGCCAGCAGTGCCGAGCGAATAGAAAGCACAGATACGCAGTATTTT,CASSAERIESTDTQYF,TRBV2,.,16,TRBJ2-3,.
TGCGCCAGCAGTAATAGCAGGGGGGCCGGGGAGCTGTTTTTT,CASSNSRGAGELFF,TRBV5-1,.,14,TRBJ2-2,.
TGTGCCAGCTCACCGACCGAAGATACGCAGTATTTT,CASSPTEDTQYF,TRBV18,once,12,TRBJ2-3,.
TGTGCCAGCAGCTCACTAGCGGGAGTTGCCTACGAGCAGTACTTC,CASSSLAGVAYEQYF,TRBV7-2,.,15,TRBJ2-7,TRBD2
TGCGCCAGCAGCTTGGCTAGCGCCGATACGCAGTATTTT,CASSLASADTQYF,TRBV5-1,.,13,TRBJ2-3,.
TGTGCCTGGAGCCCGACAGCTAACACCGGGGAGCTGTTTTTT,CAWSPTANTGELFF,TRBV30,.,14,TRBJ2-2,.
TGTGCCAGCAGTTACTCGACGGAGGGCAATGAGCAGTTCTTC,CASSYSTEGNEQFF,TRBV6-2/TRBV6-3,.,14,TRBJ2-1,.
TGTGCCAGCAGCTCGTGGGGCCTCGAGGTCTACGAGCAGTACTTC,CASSSWGLEVYEQYF,TRBV5-4,.,15,TRBJ2-7,.
TGTGCCAGCAGCTCCGCAGAGGGTTACACAGATACGCAGTATTTT,CASSSAEGYTDTQYF,TRBV11-3,once,15,TRBJ2-3,.
TGTGCCAGCAGCCAATTCGAAAACCCGGCAGCTTTCTTT,CASSQFENPAAFF,TRBV3-1/TRBV3-2,.,13,TRBJ1-1,.
TGTGCCAGCAGCCTACCCAGACTAGCGAGCACCGGGGAGCTGTTTTTT,CASSLPRLASTGELFF,TRBV7-9,.,16,TRBJ2-2,TRBD2
TGTGCCAGCAGCGAACAGGGTCCCGGCTACACCTTC,CASSEQGPGYTF,TRBV28,.,12,TRBJ1-2,.